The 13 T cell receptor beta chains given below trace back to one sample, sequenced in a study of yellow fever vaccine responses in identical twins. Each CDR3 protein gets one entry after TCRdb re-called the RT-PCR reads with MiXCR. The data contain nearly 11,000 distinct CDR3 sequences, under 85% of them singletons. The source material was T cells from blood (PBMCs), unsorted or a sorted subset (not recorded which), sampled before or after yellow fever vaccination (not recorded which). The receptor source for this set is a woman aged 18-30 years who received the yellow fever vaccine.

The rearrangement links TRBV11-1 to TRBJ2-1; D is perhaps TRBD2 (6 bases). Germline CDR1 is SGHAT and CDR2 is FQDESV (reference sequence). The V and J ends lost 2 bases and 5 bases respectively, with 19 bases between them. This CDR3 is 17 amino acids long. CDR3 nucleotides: TGTGCCAGCAGCTTACTAGCGCCAAGGACGGCGAACAATGAGCAGTTCTTC. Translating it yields CASSLLAPRTANNEQFF.

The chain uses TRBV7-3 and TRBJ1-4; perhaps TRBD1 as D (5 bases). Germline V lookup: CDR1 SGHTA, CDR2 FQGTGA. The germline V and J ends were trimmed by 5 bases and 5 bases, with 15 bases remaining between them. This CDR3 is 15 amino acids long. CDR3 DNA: TGTGCCAGCAGCCGCGCAGGGCGTGGGAATGAAAAACTGTTTTTT. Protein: CASSRAGRGNEKLFF. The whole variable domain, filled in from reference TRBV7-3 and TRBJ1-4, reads GAGVSQTPSNKVTEKGKYVELRCDPISGHTALYWYRQSLGQGPEFLIYFQGTGAADDSGLPNDRFFAVRPEGSVSTLKIQRTERGDSAVYLCASSRAGRGNEKLFFGSGTQLSVL.

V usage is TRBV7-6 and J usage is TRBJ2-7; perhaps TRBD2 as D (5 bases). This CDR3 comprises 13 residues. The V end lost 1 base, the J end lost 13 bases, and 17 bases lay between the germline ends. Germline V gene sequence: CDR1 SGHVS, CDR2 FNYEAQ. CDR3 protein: CASSLGPLGVPYV. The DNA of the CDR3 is TGTGCCAGCAGCTTAGGCCCACTCGGGGTGCCTTACGTC.

CDR3 nucleotide sequence: TGTGCCAGCAGTTTTGCGGGAGGGCCGAACGATGAGCAGTTCTTC. Amino acid sequence: CASSFAGGPNDEQFF. This chain uses TRBV6-5 with TRBJ2-1; 9 bases fit TRBD2. CDR3 length: 15 residues. Germline V gene sequence: CDR1 MNHEY, CDR2 SVGAGI. V lost 4 bases and J lost 8; bases outside the gene matches: 9.

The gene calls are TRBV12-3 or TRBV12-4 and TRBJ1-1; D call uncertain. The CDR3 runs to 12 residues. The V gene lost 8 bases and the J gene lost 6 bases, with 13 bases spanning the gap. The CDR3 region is CASGIFGSEAFF. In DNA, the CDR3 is TGTGCCAGCGGAATTTTCGGCTCTGAAGCTTTCTTT.

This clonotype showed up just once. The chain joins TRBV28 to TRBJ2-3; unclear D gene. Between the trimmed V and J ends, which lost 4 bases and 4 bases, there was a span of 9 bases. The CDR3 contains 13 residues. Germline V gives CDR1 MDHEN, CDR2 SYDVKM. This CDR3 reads CASSSPSADTQYF. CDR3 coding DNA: TGTGCCAGCAGTTCTCCGTCGGCAGATACGCAGTATTTT.

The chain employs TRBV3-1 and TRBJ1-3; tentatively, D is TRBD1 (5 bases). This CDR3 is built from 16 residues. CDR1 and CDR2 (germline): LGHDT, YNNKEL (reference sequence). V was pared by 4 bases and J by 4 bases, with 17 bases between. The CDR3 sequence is CASSPDLVGAGNTIYF. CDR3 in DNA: TGTGCCAGCAGCCCAGACCTCGTAGGGGCCGGAAACACCATATATTTT.

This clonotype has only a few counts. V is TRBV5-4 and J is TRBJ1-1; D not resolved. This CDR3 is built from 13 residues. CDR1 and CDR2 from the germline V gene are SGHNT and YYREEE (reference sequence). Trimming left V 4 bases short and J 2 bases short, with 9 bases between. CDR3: CASSPVLNTEAFF. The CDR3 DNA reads TGTGCCAGCAGCCCTGTCCTAAACACTGAAGCTTTCTTT. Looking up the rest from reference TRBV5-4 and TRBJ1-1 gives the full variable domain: ETGVTQSPTHLIKTRGQQVTLRCSSQSGHNTVSWYQQALGQGPQFIFQYYREEENGRGNFPPRFSGLQFPNYSSELNVNALELDDSALYLCASSPVLNTEAFFGQGTRLTVV.

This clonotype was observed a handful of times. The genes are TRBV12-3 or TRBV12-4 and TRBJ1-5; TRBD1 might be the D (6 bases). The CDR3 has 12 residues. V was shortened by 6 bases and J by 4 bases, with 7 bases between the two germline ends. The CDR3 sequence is CASRRGNQPQHF. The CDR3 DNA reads TGTGCCAGCAGAAGGGGGAATCAGCCCCAGCATTTT.

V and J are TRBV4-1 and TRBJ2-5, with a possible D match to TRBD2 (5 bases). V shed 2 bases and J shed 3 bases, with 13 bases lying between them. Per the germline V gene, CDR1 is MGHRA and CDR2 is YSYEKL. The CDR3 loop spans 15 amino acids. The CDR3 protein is CASSQSLGSKETQYF. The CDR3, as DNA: TGCGCCAGCAGCCAATCGCTGGGGAGTAAAGAGACCCAGTACTTC.

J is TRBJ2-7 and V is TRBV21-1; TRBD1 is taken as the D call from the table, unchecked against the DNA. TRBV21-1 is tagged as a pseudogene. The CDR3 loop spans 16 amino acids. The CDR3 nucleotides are TGTGCCAGCAGCAAAGCGCGGGGCAGGGGTACCTACGAGCAGTACGTC. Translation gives CASSKARGRGTYEQYV.

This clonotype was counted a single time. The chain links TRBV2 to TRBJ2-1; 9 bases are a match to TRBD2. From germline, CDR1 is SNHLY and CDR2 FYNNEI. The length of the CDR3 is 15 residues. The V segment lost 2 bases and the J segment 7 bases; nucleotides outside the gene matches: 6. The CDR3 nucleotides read TGTGCCAGCAGTGAAAGGGGACTAGCTCTTAATGAGCAGTTCTTC. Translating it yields CASSERGLALNEQFF.

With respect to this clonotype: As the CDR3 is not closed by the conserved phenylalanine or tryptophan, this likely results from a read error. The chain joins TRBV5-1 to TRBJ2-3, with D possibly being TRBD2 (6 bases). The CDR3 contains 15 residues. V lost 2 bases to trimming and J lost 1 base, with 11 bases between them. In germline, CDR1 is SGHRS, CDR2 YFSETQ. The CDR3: CASSLTASGTDTQYS. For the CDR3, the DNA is TGCGCCAGCAGCTTAACGGCTAGCGGCACAGATACGCAGTATTCT.